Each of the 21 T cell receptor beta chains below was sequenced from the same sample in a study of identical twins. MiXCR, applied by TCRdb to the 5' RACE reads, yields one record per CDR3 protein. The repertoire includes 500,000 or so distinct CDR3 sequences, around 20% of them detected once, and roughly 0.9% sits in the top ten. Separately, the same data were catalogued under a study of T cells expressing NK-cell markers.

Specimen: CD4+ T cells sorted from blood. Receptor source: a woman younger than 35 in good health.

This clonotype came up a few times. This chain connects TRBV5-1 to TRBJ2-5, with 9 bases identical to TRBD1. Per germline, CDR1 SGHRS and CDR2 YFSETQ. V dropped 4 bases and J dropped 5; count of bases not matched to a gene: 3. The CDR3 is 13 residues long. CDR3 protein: CASSTGGEETQYF. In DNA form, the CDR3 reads TGCGCCAGCAGCACAGGGGGCGAGGAGACCCAGTACTTC.

Here the CDR3 reads CASSLLAGALGNEQFF. In DNA form, the CDR3 reads TGTGCCAGCAGCTTACTGGCGGGAGCTTTAGGCAATGAGCAGTTCTTC. The chain has TRBV7-9 and TRBJ2-1; 7 bases match TRBD2. The CDR3 is made up of 16 amino acids. Germline V gives CDR1 SEHNR, CDR2 FQNEAQ (reference sequence). With 2 bases clipped from V and 6 bases from J, the junction kept 10 bases outside the gene matches.

The CDR3 spells CASSLMDNEKLFF. CDR3 bases: TGTGCCAGCAGCCTCATGGATAATGAAAAACTGTTTTTT. The chain uses TRBV2 and TRBJ1-4, with no clear D. Germline V gene data show CDR1 as SNHLY and CDR2 as FYNNEI. Trimming pared 6 bases from V and 4 bases from J, leaving 9 bases between. The length of the CDR3 is 13 residues.

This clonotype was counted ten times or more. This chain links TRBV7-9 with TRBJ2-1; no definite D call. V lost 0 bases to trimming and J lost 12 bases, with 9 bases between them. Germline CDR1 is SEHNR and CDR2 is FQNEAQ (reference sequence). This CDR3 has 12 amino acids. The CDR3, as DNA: TGTGCCAGCAGCTTAGCGATGGAGCGGCAGTTCTTC. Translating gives CASSLAMERQFF.

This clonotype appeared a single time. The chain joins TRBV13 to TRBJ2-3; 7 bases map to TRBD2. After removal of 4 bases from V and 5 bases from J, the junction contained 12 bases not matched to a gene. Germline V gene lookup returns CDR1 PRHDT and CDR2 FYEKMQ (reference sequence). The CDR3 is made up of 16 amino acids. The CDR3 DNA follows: TGTGCCAGCAGCTACTCAGTGGGGGGGAGGAGAGATACGCAGTATTTT. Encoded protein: CASSYSVGGRRDTQYF.

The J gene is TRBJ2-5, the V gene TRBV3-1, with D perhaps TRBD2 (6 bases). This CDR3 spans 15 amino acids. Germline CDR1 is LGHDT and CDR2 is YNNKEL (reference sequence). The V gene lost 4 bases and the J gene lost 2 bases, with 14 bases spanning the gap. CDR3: CASSPGVAGQETQYF. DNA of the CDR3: TGTGCCAGCAGCCCCGGTGTGGCGGGGCAAGAGACCCAGTACTTC.

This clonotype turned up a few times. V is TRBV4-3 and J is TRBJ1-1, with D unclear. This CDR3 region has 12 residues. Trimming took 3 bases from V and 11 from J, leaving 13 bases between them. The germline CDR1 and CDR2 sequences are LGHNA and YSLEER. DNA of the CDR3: TGCGCCAGCAGCCACGACGGAGGCAGGGCTTTCTTT. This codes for CASSHDGGRAFF.

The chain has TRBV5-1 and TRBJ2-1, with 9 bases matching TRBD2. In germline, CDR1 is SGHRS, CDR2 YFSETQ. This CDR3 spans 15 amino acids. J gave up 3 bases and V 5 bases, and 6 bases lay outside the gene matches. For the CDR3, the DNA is TGCGCCAGCAGGGGTGGTAGCGGGGGCTACAATGAGCAGTTCTTC. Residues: CASRGGSGGYNEQFF.

The CDR3 nucleotides read TGCAGTTTAGGGGAGGGGATCAATCAGCCCCAGCATTTT. Protein product: CSLGEGINQPQHF. This chain connects TRBV20-1 to TRBJ1-5; possibly TRBD1 for D (5 bases). The CDR3 length is 13 residues. Germline V gives CDR1 DFQATT, CDR2 SNEGSKA (reference sequence). The V gene lost 8 bases and the J gene lost 3 bases, with 14 bases spanning the gap.

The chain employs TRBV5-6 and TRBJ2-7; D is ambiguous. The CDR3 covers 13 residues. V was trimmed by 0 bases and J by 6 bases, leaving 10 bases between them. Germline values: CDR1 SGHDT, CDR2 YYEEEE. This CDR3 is CASSLVSRFEQYF. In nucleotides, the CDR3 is TGTGCCAGCAGCTTGGTGTCAAGGTTCGAGCAGTACTTC.

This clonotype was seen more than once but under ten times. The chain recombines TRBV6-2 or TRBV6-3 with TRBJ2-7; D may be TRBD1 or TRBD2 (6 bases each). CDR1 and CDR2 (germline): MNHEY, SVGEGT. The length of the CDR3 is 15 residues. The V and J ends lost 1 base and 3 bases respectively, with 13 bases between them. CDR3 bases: TGTGCCAGCAGTTACTTGTGGGGGGACAACTACGAGCAGTACTTC. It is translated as CASSYLWGDNYEQYF.

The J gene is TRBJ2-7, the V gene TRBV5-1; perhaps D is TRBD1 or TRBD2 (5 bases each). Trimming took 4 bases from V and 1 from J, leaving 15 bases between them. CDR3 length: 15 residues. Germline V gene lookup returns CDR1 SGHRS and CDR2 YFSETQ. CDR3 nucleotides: TGCGCCAGCAGCCCTGGGACGACCGGATCCTACGAGCAGTACTTC. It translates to CASSPGTTGSYEQYF.

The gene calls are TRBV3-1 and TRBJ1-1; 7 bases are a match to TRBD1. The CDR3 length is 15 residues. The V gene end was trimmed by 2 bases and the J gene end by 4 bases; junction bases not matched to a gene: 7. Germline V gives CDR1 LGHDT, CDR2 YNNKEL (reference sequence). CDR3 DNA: TGTGCCAGCAGCCAATACGACAGGGTAGGCACTGAAGCTTTCTTT. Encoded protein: CASSQYDRVGTEAFF.

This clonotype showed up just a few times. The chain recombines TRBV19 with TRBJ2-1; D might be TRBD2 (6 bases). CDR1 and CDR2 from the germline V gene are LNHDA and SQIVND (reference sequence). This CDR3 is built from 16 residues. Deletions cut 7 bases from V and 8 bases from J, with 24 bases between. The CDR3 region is CASTDAGRRSGDEQFF. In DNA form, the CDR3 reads TGTGCCAGTACCGACGCGGGACGCCGGTCGGGGGATGAGCAGTTCTTC.

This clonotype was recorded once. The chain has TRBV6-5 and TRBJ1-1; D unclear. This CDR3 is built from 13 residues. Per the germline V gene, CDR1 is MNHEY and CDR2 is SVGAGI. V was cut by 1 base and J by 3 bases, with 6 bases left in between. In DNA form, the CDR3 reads TGTGCCAGCAGTTACTTAGTGGACACTGAAGCTTTCTTT. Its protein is CASSYLVDTEAFF.

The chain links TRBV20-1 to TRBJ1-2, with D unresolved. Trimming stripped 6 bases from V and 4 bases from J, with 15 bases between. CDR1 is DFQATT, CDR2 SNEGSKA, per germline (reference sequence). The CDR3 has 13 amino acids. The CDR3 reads CSAAGGRAYGYTF. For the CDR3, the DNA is TGCAGTGCAGCGGGTGGAAGGGCCTATGGCTACACCTTC.

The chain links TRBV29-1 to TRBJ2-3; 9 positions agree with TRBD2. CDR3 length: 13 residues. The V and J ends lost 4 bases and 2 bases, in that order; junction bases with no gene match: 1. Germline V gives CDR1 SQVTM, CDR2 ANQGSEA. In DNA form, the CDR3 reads TGCAGCGTTGCGGGACTAGCCACAGATACGCAGTATTTT. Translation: CSVAGLATDTQYF.

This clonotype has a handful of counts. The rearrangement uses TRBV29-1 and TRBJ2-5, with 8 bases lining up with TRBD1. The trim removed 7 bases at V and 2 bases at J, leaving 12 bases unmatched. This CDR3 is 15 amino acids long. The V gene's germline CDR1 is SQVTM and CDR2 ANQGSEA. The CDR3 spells CSGIGDRQRQETQYF. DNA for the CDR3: TGCAGCGGGATAGGGGACAGGCAAAGACAAGAGACCCAGTACTTC.

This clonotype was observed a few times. DNA for the CDR3: TGCAGTGCTAGAGAGCGGACAGCTTATAGCAATCAGCCCCAGCATTTT. It is translated as CSARERTAYSNQPQHF. The chain employs TRBV20-1 and TRBJ1-5; weak D call: TRBD1 (6 bases). CDR3 length equals 16 residues. In germline, CDR1 is DFQATT, CDR2 SNEGSKA (reference sequence). The V end was cut by 0 bases, the J end by 0 bases, with 12 bases between.

The CDR3 nucleotides read TGCAGTGCTAGAAGTGCGGCGGCCTATGGCTACACCTTC. Its translation: CSARSAAAYGYTF. The genes are TRBV20-1 and TRBJ1-2; no clear D gene. This CDR3 is built from 13 residues. The germline CDR1 and CDR2 sequences are DFQATT and SNEGSKA (reference sequence). V lost 2 bases and J 4 bases, leaving 11 bases between the germline ends.

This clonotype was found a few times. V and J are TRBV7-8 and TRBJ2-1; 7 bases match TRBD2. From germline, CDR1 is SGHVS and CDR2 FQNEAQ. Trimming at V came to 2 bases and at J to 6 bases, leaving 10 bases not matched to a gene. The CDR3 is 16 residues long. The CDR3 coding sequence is TGTGCCAGCAGCTTAAGGCCGCGGGACTATGGCAATGAGCAGTTCTTC. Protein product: CASSLRPRDYGNEQFF.